The rows below give T cell receptor beta chains drawn from one sample of a study of Graves' ophthalmopathy and Graves' hyperthyroidism. TCRdb processed the multiplex PCR reads anew with MiXCR; each CDR3 protein has one entry. The table shows more than 1,000,000 distinct CDR3 sequences, with around a third occurring only once. Sequenced material: peripheral blood or thyroid tissue (not recorded which). These receptors all stem from an adult man with Graves' hyperthyroidism. The CDR3 runs from the conserved cysteine through the conserved F or W. The D gene is left open where the match is weak. A row's size may be missing; if present it is once, few, many or a size class.

j_call	clone_size	v_call	d_call	cdr3_nt	cdr3_aa
TRBJ1-2	many	TRBV13	-	TGTGCCAGCAGCGTCAGGGTCGGTGGCTACACCTTC	CASSVRVGGYTF
TRBJ2-7	-	TRBV19	-	TGTGCCAGTAGTATCAACCTCAGACAAACCCCCTACGAGCAGTACTTC	CASSINLRQTPYEQYF
TRBJ1-4	-	TRBV2	TRBD1	TGTGCCAGCAGTGAAGCGCTTGACGGGACAGGGGATGAAAAACTGTTTTTT	CASSEALDGTGDEKLFF
TRBJ2-6	-	TRBV5-5	TRBD1	TGTGCCAGCAGCCTTCCGGGACAGGTGACATCCTCTAGGGCCAACGTCCTGACTTTC	CASSLPGQVTSSRANVLTF
TRBJ2-5	many	TRBV7-9	TRBD2	TGTGCCAGCAGCAAAGGTGGACTAGCGGGAGTTAACCAAGAGACCCAGTACTTC	CASSKGGLAGVNQETQYF
TRBJ2-5	many	TRBV7-7	TRBD2	TGTGCTAGCAGCCCCGGGACTAGCGACCAAGAGACCCAGTACTTC	CASSPGTSDQETQYF
TRBJ1-2	-	TRBV27	TRBD1	TGTGCCAGCAGTTACTGGGACAGGGGGAACTATGGCTACACCTTC	CASSYWDRGNYGYTF
TRBJ2-2	many	TRBV15	-	TGTGCCACCAGCAGAGGAAACAGGAGAGGGAACACCGGGGAGCTGTTTTTT	CATSRGNRRGNTGELFF
TRBJ1-2	many	TRBV7-9	-	TGTGCCAGCAGCTTGGGGGGGCCCTATGGCTACACCTTC	CASSLGGPYGYTF
TRBJ2-3	few	TRBV19	-	TGTGCCAGTAGTGAATTGCGGGGAGATACGCAGTATTTT	CASSELRGDTQYF
TRBJ2-7	-	TRBV7-2	-	TGTGCCAGCAGCCAAGCGTTGGTCGATTACGAGCAGTACTTC	CASSQALVDYEQYF
TRBJ2-6	few	TRBV12-3/TRBV12-4	TRBD1	TGTGCCAGCAGGGTAACAGGGGTTGGGGCCAACGTCCTGACTTTC	CASRVTGVGANVLTF
TRBJ1-2	-	TRBV10-3	-	TGTGCCATCTCTGGGGGAACCTATGGCTACACCTTC	CAISGGTYGYTF
TRBJ2-7	-	TRBV20-1	-	TGCAGTGCTAGCTCCACACAAGGCTACGAGCAGTACTTC	CSASSTQGYEQYF
TRBJ1-5	many	TRBV5-6	-	TGTGCCAGCAGCTGGAAAGGCCTTAGCAATCAGCCCCAGCATTTT	CASSWKGLSNQPQHF
TRBJ1-2	few	TRBV10-3	-	TGTGCCATCAGTGAGCGTGGCACCTATGGCTACACCTTC	CAISERGTYGYTF
TRBJ2-7	-	TRBV5-8	TRBD2	TGTGCCAGCAGCTTATTGGCTAGCGGAGCCCCCTACGAGCAGTACTTC	CASSLLASGAPYEQYF
TRBJ1-5	-	TRBV12-3/TRBV12-4	-	TGTGCCAGCAGTTTATTTAGGGCGCCGGAGGGACGCCAGCATTTT	CASSLFRAPEGRQHF
TRBJ2-5	few	TRBV15	-	TGTGCCACCAGCAGAGATAGAAGCGTGGCGCAAGAGACCCAGTACTTC	CATSRDRSVAQETQYF
TRBJ2-7	-	TRBV7-8	TRBD1	TGTGCCAGCAGCTTAGCTTCTCTCGGCAGGGGGAATTCCTACGAGCAGTACTTC	CASSLASLGRGNSYEQYF
TRBJ1-6	-	TRBV19	-	TGTGCCAGTCATGATCAGGAGTATAATTCACCCCTCCACTTT	CASHDQEYNSPLHF
TRBJ2-5	few	TRBV14	-	TGTGCCAGCAGCCAAGACCGGGACTCAGGGCGCCCATGGGACCAAGAGACCCAGTACTTC	CASSQDRDSGRPWDQETQYF
TRBJ1-6	-	TRBV11-2	-	TGTGCCAGCGCAATGACCTGGGACGGAGGGACCCTCCACTTT	CASAMTWDGGTLHF
TRBJ2-7	many	TRBV29-1	TRBD1	TGCAGCGTAGGGGACAGCTCCTACGAGCAGTACTTC	CSVGDSSYEQYF
TRBJ2-6	few	TRBV2	-	TGTGCCAGCAGTGAAGTTGGGGCCAACGTCCTGACTTTC	CASSEVGANVLTF
TRBJ2-5	few	TRBV20-1	-	TGCAGTGCTAGAGATCGATTGGCAGAAGAGACCCAGTACTTC	CSARDRLAEETQYF
TRBJ1-3	-	TRBV4-2	-	TGTGCCAGCAGCCACGACTCTCACTCAGGAAACACCATATATTTT	CASSHDSHSGNTIYF
TRBJ1-1	many	TRBV9	-	TGTGCCAGCAGCGTAGCCCCGTCACAGAGTAAAACTGAAGCTTTCTTT	CASSVAPSQSKTEAFF
TRBJ2-5	few	TRBV2	-	TGTGCCAGCCACCAGGGGACCCAGTACTTC	CASHQGTQYF
TRBJ2-1	-	TRBV29-1	TRBD1	TGCAGCGTCGACGAACCGGGACAGGGTCGTAATGAGCAGTTCTTC	CSVDEPGQGRNEQFF
TRBJ1-5	-	TRBV2	-	TGTGCCAGCACCGAGCGGACAGTGGGTAGCAATCAGCCCCAGCATTTT	CASTERTVGSNQPQHF
TRBJ1-1	-	TRBV7-2	TRBD1	TGTGCCAGCAGCACGGGGACAGGGGGTCTTAACATTGAAGCTTTCTTT	CASSTGTGGLNIEAFF
TRBJ2-5	many	TRBV29-1	TRBD2	TGCAGCGTGACGCTAGCGGGAAGAGAGACCCAGTACTTC	CSVTLAGRETQYF
TRBJ2-7	-	TRBV10-1	-	TGCGCCAGCAGTGAGTCTACAGTCTTCCACGAGCAGTACTTC	CASSESTVFHEQYF
TRBJ2-7	many	TRBV15	TRBD2	TGTGCCACCAGCCTCGGACTAGCGGGTGGCTACGAGCAGTACTTC	CATSLGLAGGYEQYF
TRBJ2-6	many	TRBV7-8	TRBD2	TGTGCCAGCAGCTCGCCCGGGACTAGCGGGAGGCCCCACTCTGGGGCCAACGTCCTGACTTTC	CASSSPGTSGRPHSGANVLTF
TRBJ1-6	many	TRBV9	-	TGTGCCAGCAGCGTAGCTGAGGGTGCCGACTATAATTCACCCCTCCACTTT	CASSVAEGADYNSPLHF
TRBJ2-5	many	TRBV10-3	-	TGTGCCATCAGTGAACCTCTGGGACTCAAGGCCCAAGAGACCCAGTACTTC	CAISEPLGLKAQETQYF
TRBJ2-7	-	TRBV10-3	-	TGTGCCATCGGAGGTTCAGATACGCAGAACGAGCAGTACTTC	CAIGGSDTQNEQYF
TRBJ1-1	many	TRBV15	-	TGTGCCACCAGCAGACCCGGGGGGGTTTCGCAAGCTTTCTTT	CATSRPGGVSQAFF
TRBJ2-5	-	TRBV7-9	-	TGTGCCAGCAGTTCCCAGGGGCCGCTGTTAGAGACCCAGTACTTC	CASSSQGPLLETQYF
TRBJ1-2	many	TRBV20-1	TRBD1	TGCAGTGCTAGGTTGGACAGGGAGTATGGCTACACCTTC	CSARLDREYGYTF
TRBJ2-7	-	TRBV12-3/TRBV12-4	-	TGTGCCAGCAGCCCCCCCGGCAGAAACCGCGAGCAGTACTTC	CASSPPGRNREQYF
TRBJ2-6	many	TRBV7-9	-	TGTGCCAGCAGCTGGCGAGCCGGGACGGCGAGATCTGGGGCCAACGTCCTGACTTTC	CASSWRAGTARSGANVLTF
TRBJ1-5	-	TRBV6-1	-	TGTGCCAGCAGTGATACGCGACAGACTAGACGGCAGCCCCAGCATTTT	CASSDTRQTRRQPQHF
TRBJ2-1	-	TRBV19	TRBD1	TGTGCCAGTAGTATTGGCCGACAGGGGAACAATGAGCAGTTCTTC	CASSIGRQGNNEQFF